This record covers a single T cell receptor (beta chain). The antigen remains undetermined. The data were obtained in a study of post-analysis software for immune sequencing data. About the study: There were relapsing-remitting, secondary progressive and progressive-relapsing multiple sclerosis among the disease courses included. Study results and caveats: Clustering by F measure revealed strong co-clustering among samples prepared together in one batch. About 5 TRBV segments occurring more often in patients than controls included TRBV5-6, TRBV5-1 and TRBV20-1. Significantly lower normalized Chao1 diversity was seen in multiple sclerosis patients than in controls.

The library was made from cDNA and included unique molecular identifiers. From the PCR reads, TCRdb called clonotypes with MiXCR, one entry per CDR3 protein. Of 600,000 to 700,000 distinct CDR3 sequences in the sample, approximately 59% are singletons; the top ten hold about 11%. The CDR3 runs 15 residues. V was pared by 4 bases and J by 0 bases, with 5 bases of the junction left unmatched. In germline, CDR1 is MGHRA, CDR2 YSYEKL. This TCR was recovered from a girl aged 2 to 10 with multiple sclerosis. The rearrangement links TRBV4-1 to TRBJ2-7; 8 nucleotides line up with TRBD2. The sample was blood. DNA of the CDR3: TGCGCCAGCAGCCCGGGGGGGACTAACTCCTACGAGCAGTACTTC. Its protein is CASSPGGTNSYEQYF.